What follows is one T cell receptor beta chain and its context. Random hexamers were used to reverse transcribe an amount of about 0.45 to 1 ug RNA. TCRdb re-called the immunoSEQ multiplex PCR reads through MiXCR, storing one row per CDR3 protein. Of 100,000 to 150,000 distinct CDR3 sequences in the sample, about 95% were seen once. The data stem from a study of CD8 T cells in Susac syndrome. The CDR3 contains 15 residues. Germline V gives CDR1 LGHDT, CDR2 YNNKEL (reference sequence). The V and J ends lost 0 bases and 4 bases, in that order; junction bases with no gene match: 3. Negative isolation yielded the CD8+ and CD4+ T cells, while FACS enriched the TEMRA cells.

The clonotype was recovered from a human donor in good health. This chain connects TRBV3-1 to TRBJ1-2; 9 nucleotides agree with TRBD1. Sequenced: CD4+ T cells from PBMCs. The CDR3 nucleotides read TGTGCCAGCAGCCAAGAGGACAGGGGAGCCTATGGCTACACCTTC. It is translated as CASSQEDRGAYGYTF.